This is a list of T cell receptor beta chains from one sample in a study of blood T cell repertoires in COVID-19. Sequenced by immunoSEQ multiplex PCR; TCRdb stores in-frame clones only, minus some. The data contain 350,000 to 450,000 clones, around 84% of them seen just once; the ten biggest clones take up 3.6%. The sequenced sample was peripheral blood. The source is a woman aged 18-29 years with acute or convalescent COVID-19. Both conserved end residues are part of each CDR3. D genes are given only for firm matches. Size is omitted from some rows. Given values are once, few, many or a class for expanded clones.

cdr3_length j_call clone_size v_call d_call cdr3_aa cdr3_nt
15 TRBJ2-2 NA TRBV15 TRBD1 CATRWDSSNTGELFF TGTGCCACCAGGTGGGACAGCTCGAACACCGGGGAGCTGTTTTTT
14 TRBJ2-2 NA TRBV4-2 NA CASSPKGDTGELFF TGTGCCAGCAGCCCCAAAGGGGACACCGGGGAGCTGTTTTTT
12 TRBJ1-5 few TRBV18 NA CASSPGTQPQHF TGTGCCAGCTCACCTGGCACCCAGCCCCAGCATTTT
12 TRBJ2-5 NA TRBV5-1 TRBD1 CASSSGGETQYF TGCGCCAGCAGCTCAGGGGGAGAGACCCAGTACTTC
16 TRBJ2-7 NA TRBV21-1 NA CASSKWDSDSSYEQYF TGTGCCAGCAGCAAATGGGACAGTGATTCCTCCTACGAGCAGTACTTC
12 TRBJ1-2 NA TRBV7-8 NA CASSPGTDGYTF TGTGCCAGCAGCCCGGGGACTGATGGCTACACCTTC
13 TRBJ2-3 few TRBV10-3 NA CAIGNRDTDTQYF TGTGCCATCGGAAACAGGGACACAGATACGCAGTATTTT
19 TRBJ2-1 NA TRBV4-2 TRBD2 CASSHSGLAGGPFDNEQFF TGTGCCAGCAGCCATTCAGGACTAGCGGGAGGGCCGTTCGACAATGAGCAGTTCTTC
16 TRBJ2-3 few TRBV4-2 TRBD1 CASSLGQGGGTDTQYF TGTGCCAGCAGCCTCGGACAGGGCGGAGGAACAGATACGCAGTATTTT
15 TRBJ1-4 NA TRBV19 TRBD1 CASSTGQGVSEKLFF TGTGCCAGTAGTACCGGACAGGGGGTTTCGGAAAAACTGTTTTTT
16 TRBJ1-1 NA TRBV4-2 TRBD1 CASSQDFETGRSEAFF TGTGCCAGCAGCCAAGATTTTGAGACAGGGAGGTCTGAAGCTTTCTTT
13 TRBJ1-5 NA TRBV28 NA CASRPDRNQPQHF TGTGCCAGCAGGCCCGACAGGAATCAGCCCCAGCATTTT
16 TRBJ2-1 NA TRBV19 TRBD1 CASQRAGTGGVNEQFF TGTGCCAGTCAACGCGCCGGGACAGGGGGAGTCAATGAGCAGTTCTTC
12 TRBJ2-3 NA TRBV5-6 NA CASSGGGPLEYF TGTGCCAGCAGCGGGGGCGGACCTCTCGAGTATTTT
14 TRBJ1-1 few TRBV5-1 TRBD1 CASSHRDRVFEAFF TGCGCCAGCAGCCACCGGGACAGGGTATTTGAAGCTTTCTTT
14 TRBJ2-7 NA TRBV21-1 NA CARADRERSYEQYF TGTGCCAGAGCCGACAGGGAGAGGTCCTACGAGCAGTACTTC
14 TRBJ1-3 NA TRBV7-3 NA CASSLGGSGNTIYF TGTGCCAGCAGCTTAGGGGGGTCTGGAAACACCATATATTTT
12 TRBJ2-7 few TRBV7-9 NA CASSSGVDEQYF TGTGCCAGCAGCTCCGGGGTTGACGAGCAGTACTTC
16 TRBJ2-7 NA TRBV28 NA CASSSQVLGSSYEQYF TGTGCCAGCAGTTCCCAGGTCTTAGGGAGCTCCTACGAGCAGTACTTC
12 TRBJ1-2 NA TRBV28 NA CASSLDTYGYTF TGTGCCAGCAGCCTTGACACCTATGGCTACACCTTC
15 TRBJ2-5 NA TRBV7-8 TRBD2 CASSYREGLGETQYF TGTGCCAGCAGTTATCGGGAGGGCCTGGGAGAGACCCAGTACTTC
17 TRBJ1-2 NA TRBV5-1 TRBD1 CASSLRAGGERNYGYTF TGCGCCAGCAGCTTGAGGGCAGGGGGCGAGAGGAACTATGGCTACACCTTC
16 TRBJ1-1 NA TRBV5-6 TRBD1 CASSLYTGATNTEAFF TGTGCCAGCAGCTTGTATACAGGGGCGACGAACACTGAAGCTTTCTTT
15 TRBJ1-2 NA TRBV11-2 TRBD1 CASSSPRTGARGYTF TGTGCCAGCAGCTCCCCTAGGACAGGGGCACGAGGCTACACCTTC
17 TRBJ2-1 NA TRBV24-1 NA CATSGTREALDMDEQFF TGTGCCACCAGTGGGACTCGGGAAGCTCTTGATATGGATGAGCAGTTCTTC
15 TRBJ2-7 NA TRBV27 TRBD2 CASSLVGGRDYEQYF TGTGCCAGCAGTTTAGTGGGCGGGAGGGACTACGAGCAGTACTTC
14 TRBJ1-2 NA TRBV7-9 NA CASSLAGTNYGYTF TGTGCCAGCAGCTTAGCCGGGACAAACTATGGCTACACCTTC
15 TRBJ2-3 many TRBV19 NA CASSPYRVLTDTQYF TGTGCCAGTAGTCCTTACAGGGTACTCACAGATACGCAGTATTTT
15 TRBJ2-6 NA TRBV3-1/TRBV3-2 NA CASSPAVSGANVLTF TGTGCCAGCAGCCCAGCGGTATCTGGGGCCAACGTCCTGACTTTC
15 TRBJ1-2 NA TRBV19 NA CASSDPGRQNYGYTF TGTGCCAGTAGCGACCCCGGGAGACAGAACTATGGCTACACCTTC
18 TRBJ1-6 NA TRBV19 TRBD1 CASSHSPESGGKRSPLHF TGTGCCAGTAGTCACAGCCCGGAGTCAGGGGGCAAACGATCACCCCTCCACTTT
14 TRBJ1-1 NA TRBV5-1 TRBD1 CASSSEQGRTEAFF TGCGCCAGCAGTTCTGAACAGGGGAGGACTGAAGCTTTCTTT